The rows below give T cell receptor beta chains drawn from one sample of a study of cytomegalovirus exposure and HLA in healthy donors. The data were produced by immunoSEQ multiplex PCR, yet TCRdb's version contains in-frame clones alone and is incomplete. The sample carries 90,000 to 120,000 clones, 77% recorded once. The sequenced material came from PBMCs. These receptors all come from a male donor in good health and CMV-seronegative. Both conserved end residues are part of each CDR3. A D gene is named only where the DNA matches it firmly. Some rows mark clone size as missing; the rest say once, few, many or name a class of expanded clone.

d_gene	abundance	v_gene	j_gene	CDR3aa	CDR3nt
.	.	TRBV28	TRBJ2-7	CASSSQKQGYEQYF	TGTGCCAGCAGCTCACAGAAACAGGGCTACGAGCAGTACTTC
TRBD1	.	TRBV11-2	TRBJ2-7	CASSLTRTTGVEQYF	TGTGCCAGCAGCCTCACCCGAACGACAGGGGTCGAGCAGTACTTC
.	.	TRBV5-5	TRBJ2-7	CASSSRGGALGEQYF	TGTGCCAGCAGTTCCCGAGGAGGGGCCCTCGGCGAGCAGTACTTC
TRBD1	.	TRBV30	TRBJ2-2	CAWSAQGAGELFF	TGTGCCTGGAGTGCACAGGGGGCGGGGGAGCTGTTTTTT
.	once	TRBV9	TRBJ2-3	CASSVEVGEDTQYF	TGTGCCAGCAGCGTAGAGGTGGGCGAAGATACGCAGTATTTT
.	.	TRBV7-8	TRBJ1-1	CASSGQSQGGAFF	TGTGCCAGCAGTGGACAGTCCCAAGGGGGAGCTTTCTTT
TRBD2	.	TRBV6-4	TRBJ2-1	CASSELAGSYNEQFF	TGTGCCAGCAGTGAACTAGCGGGGTCCTACAATGAGCAGTTCTTC
.	once	TRBV27	TRBJ1-5	CATSKGRGNQPQHF	TGTGCCACCTCGAAGGGCAGGGGAAATCAGCCCCAGCATTTT
TRBD2	.	TRBV10-1	TRBJ2-3	CASSESGLAGTTDTQYF	TGCGCCAGCAGTGAGTCGGGGCTAGCGGGGACCACAGATACGCAGTATTTT
.	few	TRBV18	TRBJ1-1	CASSPPGRGNTEAFF	TGTGCCAGCTCACCACCTGGGAGGGGGAACACTGAAGCTTTCTTT
TRBD2	.	TRBV10-3	TRBJ2-3	CAISEGLATDTQYF	TGTGCCATCAGCGAAGGACTAGCGACAGATACGCAGTATTTT
TRBD1	.	TRBV7-8	TRBJ1-1	CASTWTGANTEAFF	TGTGCCAGCACATGGACAGGGGCGAACACTGAAGCTTTCTTT
.	.	TRBV29-1	TRBJ2-3	CSVGPRGQDTQYF	TGCAGCGTTGGCCCTAGGGGCCAAGATACGCAGTATTTT
.	.	TRBV5-6	TRBJ2-3	CASSLLPASTDTQYF	TGTGCCAGCAGCTTACTGCCCGCTAGCACAGATACGCAGTATTTT
TRBD1	few	TRBV7-9	TRBJ1-1	CASGTGLQGPGNSEAFF	TGTGCCAGCGGCACCGGACTACAGGGGCCCGGTAACAGTGAAGCTTTCTTT
TRBD2	.	TRBV29-1	TRBJ2-7	CSVAGGKGYEQYF	TGCAGCGTTGCGGGGGGGAAGGGCTACGAGCAGTACTTC
TRBD1	.	TRBV29-1	TRBJ1-1	CSVGRGFTEAFF	TGCAGCGTTGGCAGGGGGTTTACTGAAGCTTTCTTT
TRBD1	.	TRBV27	TRBJ2-1	CASSSIQGIRNNEQFF	TGTGCCAGCAGTTCCATACAGGGGATCCGTAACAATGAGCAGTTCTTC
.	.	TRBV5-6	TRBJ2-5	CASSWGQPFQETQYF	TGTGCCAGCAGCTGGGGACAACCATTCCAAGAGACCCAGTACTTC
TRBD2	.	TRBV11-3	TRBJ2-1	CASSYSGSGEQFF	TGTGCCAGCAGCTACAGCGGGAGCGGGGAGCAGTTCTTC
.	.	TRBV7-8	TRBJ2-7	CASSSRNWQGYSAYEQYF	TGTGCCAGCAGCTCGCGAAACTGGCAGGGATATTCCGCCTACGAGCAGTACTTC
.	.	TRBV30	TRBJ2-5	CAWSSGNQETQYF	TGTGCCTGGAGTTCAGGAAACCAAGAGACCCAGTACTTC
.	few	TRBV6-1	TRBJ2-7	CASHELVPAYEQYF	TGTGCCAGCCACGAACTAGTTCCTGCCTACGAGCAGTACTTC
TRBD2	.	TRBV10-2	TRBJ2-7	CASTTSSVAEQYF	TGCGCCAGTACGACTAGCTCGGTGGCCGAGCAGTACTTC
TRBD1	.	TRBV28	TRBJ1-2	CASSPLSAGQGNWGYTF	TGTGCCAGCAGTCCCCTTTCGGCGGGACAGGGCAACTGGGGCTACACCTTC
.	.	TRBV7-2	TRBJ2-1	CASTERMEPGRDPYNEQFF	TGTGCCAGCACCGAAAGAATGGAGCCAGGGCGGGACCCGTACAATGAGCAGTTCTTC
TRBD2	.	TRBV10-2	TRBJ2-7	CATTSGEQYF	TGCGCCACAACTAGCGGCGAGCAGTACTTC
TRBD2	.	TRBV29-1	TRBJ2-7	CSVDVRLAGQAEQYF	TGCAGCGTTGATGTGCGACTAGCGGGCCAGGCCGAGCAGTACTTC
.	.	TRBV27	TRBJ1-5	CASTDRYDNQPQHF	TGTGCCAGCACTGACAGGTACGACAATCAGCCCCAGCATTTT
.	.	TRBV4-1	TRBJ2-3	CASSQDTPKRDTQYF	TGCGCCAGCAGCCAAGACACACCGAAGAGGGATACGCAGTATTTT
.	once	TRBV5-1	TRBJ2-3	CASGRQNTDTQYF	TGCGCCAGCGGCCGACAGAACACAGATACGCAGTATTTT
TRBD1	.	TRBV19	TRBJ1-1	CASRYRGSNTEAFF	TGTGCCAGTAGGTACAGGGGGTCTAACACTGAAGCTTTCTTT
.	.	TRBV7-9	TRBJ2-1	CASNPQVTYNEQFF	TGTGCCAGTAATCCACAGGTGACCTACAATGAGCAGTTCTTC
.	.	TRBV5-1	TRBJ2-7	CASSWQQGYEQYF	TGCGCCAGCAGCTGGCAACAGGGATACGAGCAGTACTTC
.	.	TRBV27	TRBJ2-3	CASSFGGQADTQYF	TGTGCCAGCAGTTTTGGTGGCCAAGCAGATACGCAGTATTTT
TRBD2	.	TRBV4-1	TRBJ2-7	CASSQSLSGLAGSEQYF	TGCGCCAGCAGCCAATCCTTGTCGGGACTAGCGGGATCCGAGCAGTACTTC
.	.	TRBV27	TRBJ1-5	CASSFMGGGQPQHF	TGTGCCAGCAGTTTTATGGGAGGAGGTCAGCCCCAGCATTTT
TRBD2	.	TRBV27	TRBJ2-1	CASSSSGSGNEQFF	TGTGCCAGCAGTTCCTCGGGTAGCGGGAATGAGCAGTTCTTC
TRBD2	.	TRBV5-6	TRBJ2-1	CASSEPTSREQFF	TGTGCCAGCAGCGAACCGACTAGCCGGGAGCAGTTCTTC
TRBD1	.	TRBV5-1	TRBJ1-3	CASRRDRGNTIYF	TGCGCCAGCAGGAGGGACAGGGGAAACACCATATATTTT
TRBD1	.	TRBV5-6	TRBJ1-4	CASSSGTGVEKLFF	TGTGCCAGCAGCTCCGGGACAGGGGTTGAAAAACTGTTTTTT
.	.	TRBV28	TRBJ2-2	CASSLTGSGTGELFF	TGTGCCAGCAGTTTAACCGGGAGCGGCACCGGGGAGCTGTTTTTT
.	.	TRBV11-2	TRBJ1-2	CASSLTGLNNYGYTF	TGTGCCAGCAGCTTAACAGGGTTAAATAACTATGGCTACACCTTC